Shown below are 21 T cell receptor beta chains from a single sample sequenced in a study of cytomegalovirus exposure and HLA in healthy donors. Primers for the PCR totalled 60 Vbeta and 13 Jbeta. Sequencing used immunoSEQ multiplex PCR; TCRdb keeps in-frame clones, though not all of them. The profile shows 190,000 or so clones, roughly 80% of them singletons. The sequencing input was PBMCs. The origin of the receptors is a boy between 10 and 17 years old in good health and CMV-seronegative.

This rearrangement joins TRBV23-1 to TRBJ2-7; 8 positions agree with TRBD1. TRBV23-1 carries the ORF label, with uncertain function. This CDR3 contains 16 residues. Losses at the gene ends were 0 bases for V and 2 bases for J; bases not matched to a gene: 6. The CDR3, as DNA: TGCGCCAGCAGTCAATCACAGGACAGGGCAACCTACGAGCAGTACTTC. Translating gives CASSQSQDRATYEQYF.

The chain combines TRBV5-1 with TRBJ1-5, with 8 bases identical to TRBD1. V was pared by 4 bases and J by 5 bases, with 5 bases of the junction left unmatched. The CDR3 has 14 residues. Germline CDR1 SGHRS, CDR2 YFSETQ. The CDR3 loop is CASSPGQGDQPQHF. CDR3 DNA: TGCGCCAGCAGCCCAGGACAGGGAGATCAGCCCCAGCATTTT. Full variable domain (remainder filled in from reference TRBV5-1 and TRBJ1-5): KAGVTQTPRYLIKTRGQQVTLSCSPISGHRSVSWYQQTPGQGLQFLFEYFSETQRNKGNFPGRFSGRQFSNSRSEMNVSTLELGDSALYLCASSPGQGDQPQHFGDGTRLSIL.

This clone was picked up a small number of times. The chain combines TRBV6-5 with TRBJ1-2, with 8 bases lining up with TRBD1. The CDR3 is 13 amino acids. With 6 bases clipped from V and 8 bases from J, the junction kept 8 bases outside the gene matches. Germline loops: CDR1 MNHEY, CDR2 SVGAGI. The CDR3 reads CASSSTGAYGYTF. CDR3 bases: TGTGCCAGCAGCTCGACAGGGGCTTACGGCTACACCTTC.

V gene TRBV19 combines with J gene TRBJ1-2; perhaps TRBD1 as D (6 bases). Trimming shortened V by 4 bases and J by 5 bases, and 11 bases separated the two germline ends. In germline, CDR1 is LNHDA, CDR2 SQIVND (reference sequence). This CDR3 is built from 13 residues. In DNA form, the CDR3 reads TGTGCCAGTAGTAAGGGCAGGGGTTATGGCTACACCTTC. The encoded protein is CASSKGRGYGYTF.

V gene TRBV6-5 combines with J gene TRBJ1-1; 9 nucleotides agree with TRBD1. Germline V CDR1 and CDR2: MNHEY, SVGAGI. The CDR3 is made up of 16 amino acids. Germline trimming cut 0 bases from V and 1 base from J; bases unmatched to any gene: 3. The CDR3 loop reads CASSYSVGQGNTEAFF. As DNA, the CDR3 is TGTGCCAGCAGTTACTCGGTGGGACAGGGGAACACTGAAGCTTTCTTT.

The V gene is TRBV11-2, the J gene TRBJ1-1; TRBD1 matches at 8 bases. The V and J ends lost 5 bases and 6 bases, in that order; junction bases with no gene match: 2. CDR1 and CDR2 from the germline V gene are SGHAT and FQNNGV. This CDR3 is 12 amino acids long. CDR3 nucleotides: TGTGCCAGCAGCGAACAGGGGGCTGAAGCTTTCTTT. This translates into CASSEQGAEAFF.

This clone has a handful of counts. The genes are TRBV7-8 and TRBJ1-3, with D possibly TRBD1 on 5 matching bases. This CDR3 contains 15 residues. CDR1 is SGHVS, CDR2 FQNEAQ, per germline. The ends were cut back, 1 base at V and 4 bases at J, with 11 bases in the middle. The DNA of the CDR3 is TGTGCCAGCAGCTTAGATGGCAGGGCAGGAAACACCATATATTTT. Amino acid sequence: CASSLDGRAGNTIYF.

V gene TRBV5-6 combines with J gene TRBJ2-7; unclear D gene. Germline CDR1 reads SGHDT; CDR2 reads YYEEEE. V dropped 4 bases and J dropped 6 bases, with 8 bases sitting between them. This CDR3 comprises 11 residues. CDR3 DNA: TGTGCCAGCAGCCTGAGCGTCGAGCAGTACTTC. Encoded protein: CASSLSVEQYF.

The CDR3 DNA reads as TGTGCCAGCAGCCATTCACAGGGAATAGACACCGGGGAGCTGTTTTTT. Translation: CASSHSQGIDTGELFF. The rearrangement uses TRBV27 and TRBJ2-2; perhaps TRBD1 as D (6 bases). V gave up 6 bases and J gave up 3 bases, with 17 bases separating them. Germline CDR1 is MNHEY and CDR2 is SMNVEV (reference sequence). The CDR3 is 16 residues long.

This sequence joins TRBV11-2 and TRBJ2-3; D is undetermined. The CDR3 spans 14 residues. In germline, CDR1 is SGHAT, CDR2 FQNNGV. With 8 bases removed from V and 0 bases from J, the gap between germline ends came to 12 bases. CDR3 bases: TGTGCCAGCCGACCCCGGGTCAGCACAGATACGCAGTATTTT. This sequence encodes CASRPRVSTDTQYF.

The chain joins TRBV7-3 to TRBJ2-5; D remains ambiguous. Looked up from germline, CDR1 is SGHTA and CDR2 is FQGTGA. V dropped 6 bases and J dropped 2 bases, with 13 bases sitting between them. The CDR3 is 14 amino acids. The CDR3 here is CASSFGGKQETQYF. CDR3 nucleotide sequence: TGTGCCAGCAGTTTCGGCGGAAAACAAGAGACCCAGTACTTC.

The V call is TRBV4-1, the J call TRBJ1-5; a possible D gene is TRBD1 (6 bases). Trimming shortened V by 0 bases and J by 1 base, and 13 bases separated the two germline ends. The CDR3 covers 17 residues. Germline V gene data show CDR1 as MGHRA and CDR2 as YSYEKL. This CDR3 is CASSQDVWGPSNQPQHF. The CDR3 DNA reads as TGCGCCAGCAGCCAAGATGTCTGGGGGCCGAGCAATCAGCCCCAGCATTTT.

The gene calls are TRBV14 and TRBJ2-2; D perhaps matches TRBD2 (6 bases). The CDR3 consists of 18 residues. The V and J ends lost 0 bases and 5 bases respectively, with 19 bases between them. The germline V gene encodes CDR1 SGHDN and CDR2 FVKESK. CDR3 DNA: TGTGCCAGCAGCCAAGACCCCACCGGGACTCCCGTTACCGGGGAGCTGTTTTTT. Protein: CASSQDPTGTPVTGELFF.

The rearrangement links TRBV9 to TRBJ1-1; perhaps TRBD1 as D (5 bases). This CDR3 is built from 15 residues. CDR1 is SGDLS and CDR2 is YYNGEE in the germline V gene. Trimming cost V 3 bases and J 4 bases, with 16 bases left between them. The CDR3 sequence is CASSADQGRATEAFF. The CDR3 DNA is TGTGCCAGCAGCGCCGACCAGGGTAGGGCCACTGAAGCTTTCTTT.

With regard to this clone: Germline and junction disagree at one end, which may indicate a read error. The V gene is TRBV7-9, the J gene TRBJ1-5; TRBD1 is a possible D gene (5 bases). CDR1 is SEHNR and CDR2 is FQNEAQ in the germline V gene (reference sequence). The CDR3 covers 17 residues. The CDR3 reads CSSSLGGAGSWDQPQHF. In DNA form, the CDR3 reads TGTTCCAGCAGCTTAGGAGGGGCGGGGTCTTGGGATCAGCCCCAGCATTTT.

CDR3 nucleotide sequence: TGTGCCAGCGATCTCAGGGGGTTTGGGTCACCCCTCCACTTT. Translation gives CASDLRGFGSPLHF. V is TRBV6-1 and J is TRBJ1-6, with TRBD1 matching 7 bases. The germline V gene encodes CDR1 MNHNS and CDR2 SASEGT. The CDR3 consists of 14 residues. V gave up 8 bases and J gave up 10 bases; unmatched junction bases: 11.

The chain joins TRBV19 to TRBJ1-1; the D is unclear. Germline V CDR1 and CDR2: LNHDA, SQIVND (reference sequence). The CDR3 contains 11 residues. With 7 bases removed from V and 7 bases from J, the gap between germline ends came to 10 bases. The CDR3 protein is CASTMGSEAFF. For the CDR3, the DNA is TGTGCCAGTACCATGGGGAGTGAAGCTTTCTTT.

The V gene is TRBV19, the J gene TRBJ2-2; a possible D gene is TRBD2 (5 bases). Germline V gene data show CDR1 as LNHDA and CDR2 as SQIVND (reference sequence). Trimming removed 3 bases at V and 4 bases at J, with 15 bases between. The CDR3 extends over 16 amino acids. CDR3 nucleotides: TGTGCCAGTAGTATTTGGGAGAGATGGAGCACCGGGGAGCTGTTTTTT. This codes for CASSIWERWSTGELFF. The full variable domain, with the rest looked up from reference TRBV19 and TRBJ2-2, is DGGITQSPKYLFRKEGQNVTLSCEQNLNHDAMYWYRQDPGQGLRLIYYSQIVNDFQKGDIAEGYSVSREKKESFPLTVTSAQKNPTAFYLCASSIWERWSTGELFFGEGSRLTVL.

The V and J genes are TRBV30 and TRBJ1-6; D is possibly TRBD1 (6 bases). From germline, CDR1 is GTSNPN and CDR2 SVGIG (reference sequence). V dropped 2 bases and J dropped 8 bases, with 13 bases sitting between them. The CDR3 loop spans 14 amino acids. In nucleotides, the CDR3 is TGTGCCTGGAGTACAGGGTTCGGGGATTCACCCCTCCACTTT. Its protein is CAWSTGFGDSPLHF.

The rearrangement joins TRBV4-2 to TRBJ1-2; D ambiguous. CDR1 is LGHNA, CDR2 YNFKEQ, per germline. The V end lost 0 bases, the J end lost 5 bases, and 4 bases lay between the germline ends. This CDR3 is built from 12 residues. CDR3 loop: CASSQDRYGYTF. The CDR3 bases are TGTGCCAGCAGCCAAGACAGATATGGCTACACCTTC.

The rearrangement links TRBV7-6 to TRBJ1-1; a weak D match, TRBD1 (5 bases). V was pared by 5 bases and J by 3 bases, with 16 bases between. The V gene's germline CDR1 is SGHVS and CDR2 FNYEAQ. The CDR3 spans 15 residues. As DNA, the CDR3 is TGTGCCAGCAGCCCTGGGGGAGGGCCCGACACTGAAGCTTTCTTT. It codes for CASSPGGGPDTEAFF.